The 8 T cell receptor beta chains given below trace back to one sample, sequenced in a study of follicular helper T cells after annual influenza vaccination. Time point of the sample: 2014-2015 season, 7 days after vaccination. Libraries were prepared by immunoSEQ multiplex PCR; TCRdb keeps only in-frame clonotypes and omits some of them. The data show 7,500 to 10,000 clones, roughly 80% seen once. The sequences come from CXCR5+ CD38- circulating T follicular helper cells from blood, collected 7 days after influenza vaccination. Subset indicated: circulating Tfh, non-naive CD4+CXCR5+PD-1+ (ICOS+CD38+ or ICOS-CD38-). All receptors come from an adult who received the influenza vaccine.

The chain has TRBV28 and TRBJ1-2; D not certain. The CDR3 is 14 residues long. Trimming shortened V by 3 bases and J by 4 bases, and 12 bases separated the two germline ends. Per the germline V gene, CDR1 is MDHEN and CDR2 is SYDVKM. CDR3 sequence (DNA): TGTGCCAGCAGTTTGGGGTATTTAGGCTATGGCTACACCTTC. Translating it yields CASSLGYLGYGYTF.

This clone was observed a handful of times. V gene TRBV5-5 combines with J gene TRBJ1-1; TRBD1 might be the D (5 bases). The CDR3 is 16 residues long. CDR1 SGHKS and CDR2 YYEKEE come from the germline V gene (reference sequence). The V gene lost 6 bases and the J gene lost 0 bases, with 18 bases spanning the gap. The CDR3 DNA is TGTGCCAGCACCCTATGGGCGGGGGGGATGAACACTGAAGCTTTCTTT. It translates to CASTLWAGGMNTEAFF.

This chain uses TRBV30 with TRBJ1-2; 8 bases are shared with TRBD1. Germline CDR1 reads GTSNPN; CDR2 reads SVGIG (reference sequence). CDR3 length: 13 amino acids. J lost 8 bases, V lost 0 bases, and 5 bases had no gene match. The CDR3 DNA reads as TGTGCCTGGAGTGTTAGGCAGGGGGCCGGCTACACCTTC. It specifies CAWSVRQGAGYTF.

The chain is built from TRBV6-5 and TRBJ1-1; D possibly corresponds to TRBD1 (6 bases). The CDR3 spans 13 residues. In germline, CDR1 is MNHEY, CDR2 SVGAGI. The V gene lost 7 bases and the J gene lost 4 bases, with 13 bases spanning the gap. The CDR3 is CASMRGAGTEAFF. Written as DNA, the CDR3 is TGTGCCAGCATGCGGGGGGCGGGCACTGAAGCTTTCTTT.

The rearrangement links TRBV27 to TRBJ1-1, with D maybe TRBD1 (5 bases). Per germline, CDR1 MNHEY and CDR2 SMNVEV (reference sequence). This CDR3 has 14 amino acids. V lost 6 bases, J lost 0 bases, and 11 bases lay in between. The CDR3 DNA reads TGTGCCAGCAGCCGAAGGGGAATGAACACTGAAGCTTTCTTT. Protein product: CASSRRGMNTEAFF.

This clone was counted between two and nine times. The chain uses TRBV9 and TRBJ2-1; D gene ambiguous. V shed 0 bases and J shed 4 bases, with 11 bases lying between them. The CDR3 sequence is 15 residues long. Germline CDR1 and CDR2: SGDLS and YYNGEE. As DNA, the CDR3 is TGTGCCAGCAGCGTAGGAGGTTTAGAGTACAATGAGCAGTTCTTC. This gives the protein CASSVGGLEYNEQFF.

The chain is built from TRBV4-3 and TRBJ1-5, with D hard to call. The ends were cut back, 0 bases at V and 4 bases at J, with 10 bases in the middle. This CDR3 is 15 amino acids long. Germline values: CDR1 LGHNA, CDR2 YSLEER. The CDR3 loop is CASSQDVTVNQPQHF. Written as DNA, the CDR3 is TGCGCCAGCAGCCAAGATGTGACGGTGAATCAGCCCCAGCATTTT.

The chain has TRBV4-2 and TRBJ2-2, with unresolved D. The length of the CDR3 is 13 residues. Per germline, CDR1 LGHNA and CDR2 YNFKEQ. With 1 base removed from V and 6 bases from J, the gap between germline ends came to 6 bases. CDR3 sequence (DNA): TGTGCCAGCAGCCAAGGTGACGCCGGGGAGCTGTTTTTT. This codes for CASSQGDAGELFF.